The clone carrying this TCR beta chain was observed many times. Antigen: not known. TCRdb reprocessed the 5' RACE reads with MiXCR, giving one entry per CDR3 protein. This table has about 130,000 distinct CDR3 sequences, roughly 6.6% appearing once. This entry is derived from a study of CD8 T cells in ankylosing spondylitis. General study results and limits: Relatively scarce in peripheral blood, disease-linked clones were CD8+.

Material for sequencing was blood, either unsorted or a sorted T cell fraction (not recorded which). The receptor was isolated from a female donor with ankylosing spondylitis or in good health (not recorded which).

CDR3 in amino acids: CSARRGNTEAFF. The CDR3 coding sequence is TGCAGTGCTAGGAGGGGGAACACTGAAGCTTTCTTT. The chain uses TRBV20-1 and TRBJ1-1; D perhaps matches TRBD1 (5 bases). This CDR3 is built from 12 residues. V gave up 3 bases and J gave up 1 base, with 6 bases separating them. Germline V lookup: CDR1 DFQATT, CDR2 SNEGSKA (reference sequence).